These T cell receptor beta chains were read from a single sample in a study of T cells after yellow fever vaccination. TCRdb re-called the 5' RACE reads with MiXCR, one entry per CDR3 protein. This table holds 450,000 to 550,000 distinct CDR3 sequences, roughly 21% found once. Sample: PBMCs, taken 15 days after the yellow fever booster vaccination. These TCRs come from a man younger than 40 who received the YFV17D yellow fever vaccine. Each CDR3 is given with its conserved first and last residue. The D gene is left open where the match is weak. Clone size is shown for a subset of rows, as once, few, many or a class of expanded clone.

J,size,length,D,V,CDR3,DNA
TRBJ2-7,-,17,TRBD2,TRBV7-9,CASSSSTTSGRGYEQYF,TGTGCCAGCAGCTCATCCACGACTAGCGGGAGAGGCTACGAGCAGTACTTC
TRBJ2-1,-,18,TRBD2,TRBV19,CASSLTYQRDSSYNEQFF,TGTGCCAGTAGTCTTACTTATCAGCGGGATAGCTCCTACAATGAGCAGTTCTTC
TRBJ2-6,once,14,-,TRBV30,CAWTGTSVANVLTF,TGTGCCTGGACCGGGACGTCGGTTGCCAACGTCCTGACTTTC
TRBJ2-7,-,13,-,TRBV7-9,CASSAGAPYEQYF,TGTGCCAGCAGCGCGGGGGCGCCCTACGAGCAGTACTTC
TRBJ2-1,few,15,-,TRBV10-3,CAISAVARSYNEQFF,TGTGCCATCAGTGCGGTGGCCCGCTCCTACAATGAGCAGTTCTTC
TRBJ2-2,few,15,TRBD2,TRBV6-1,CASTKQLAGRGELFF,TGTGCCAGCACCAAACAACTAGCGGGACGTGGGGAGCTGTTTTTT
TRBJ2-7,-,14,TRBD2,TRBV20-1,CSAEFSGGIYEQYF,TGCAGTGCCGAATTTAGCGGGGGTATTTACGAGCAGTACTTC
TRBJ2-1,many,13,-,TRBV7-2,CASSFDSYNEQFF,TGTGCCAGCAGCTTCGACAGCTACAATGAGCAGTTCTTC
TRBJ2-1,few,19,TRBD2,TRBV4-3,CASSRRDYDFGFVDNEQFF,TGCGCCAGCAGCCGCCGGGACTACGACTTTGGGTTTGTTGACAATGAGCAGTTCTTC
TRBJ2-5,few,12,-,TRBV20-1,CSAVRGAGTQYF,TGCAGTGCCGTCCGTGGTGCGGGGACCCAGTACTTC
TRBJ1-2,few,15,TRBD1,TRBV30,CAWSAGTGGSYGYTF,TGTGCCTGGAGTGCCGGGACAGGGGGCAGCTATGGCTACACCTTC
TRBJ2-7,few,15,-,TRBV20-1,CSASLGGGPNYEQYF,TGCAGTGCTAGCCTAGGGGGGGGACCGAACTACGAGCAGTACTTC
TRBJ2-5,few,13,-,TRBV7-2,CASSLERLETQYF,TGTGCCAGCAGCTTAGAACGGCTTGAGACCCAGTACTTC
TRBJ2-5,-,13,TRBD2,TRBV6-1,CASSGGSDGTQYF,TGTGCCAGCAGTGGCGGGAGTGATGGGACCCAGTACTTC
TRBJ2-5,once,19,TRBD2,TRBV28,CASKHLGGPWTSGQETQYF,TGTGCCAGCAAACACCTGGGGGGCCCTTGGACTAGCGGACAAGAGACCCAGTACTTC
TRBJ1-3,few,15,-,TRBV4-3,CASSQDGTRGNTIYF,TGCGCCAGCAGCCAAGATGGGACACGCGGAAACACCATATATTTT
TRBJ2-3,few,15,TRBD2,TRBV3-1,CASSKTSGSTDTQYF,TGTGCCAGCAGCAAAACTAGCGGGAGCACAGATACGCAGTATTTT
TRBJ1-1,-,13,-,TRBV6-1,CASRRRTDAEAFF,TGTGCCAGCAGACGACGGACAGACGCTGAAGCTTTCTTT
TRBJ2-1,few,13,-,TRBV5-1,CASSTDLVEEQFF,TGCGCCAGCAGCACCGATCTCGTTGAAGAGCAGTTCTTC
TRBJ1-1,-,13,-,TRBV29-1,CSVETGSITEAFF,TGCAGCGTTGAAACAGGGTCCATCACTGAAGCTTTCTTT
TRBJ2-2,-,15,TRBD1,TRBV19,CASSIEGQHTGELFF,TGTGCCAGTAGTATAGAGGGACAGCACACCGGGGAGCTGTTTTTT
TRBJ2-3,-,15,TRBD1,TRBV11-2,CASSPGQILTDTQYF,TGTGCCAGCAGCCCGGGACAGATCCTCACAGATACGCAGTATTTT
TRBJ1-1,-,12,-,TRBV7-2,CASSHEGTQAFF,TGTGCCAGCAGCCACGAGGGCACGCAAGCTTTCTTT
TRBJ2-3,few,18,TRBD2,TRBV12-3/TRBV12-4,CASSPTLGSGNSKDTQYF,TGTGCCAGCAGTCCCACCCTCGGTAGCGGGAACTCAAAAGATACGCAGTATTTT
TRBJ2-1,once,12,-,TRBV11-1,CASSLTDHEQFF,TGTGCCAGCAGCTTAACCGACCATGAGCAGTTCTTC
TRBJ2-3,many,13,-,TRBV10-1,CASSFGLGDTQYF,TGCGCCAGCAGTTTCGGACTTGGAGATACGCAGTATTTT
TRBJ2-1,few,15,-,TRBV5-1,CASSLQQGSYNEQFF,TGCGCCAGCAGCTTGCAACAGGGATCCTACAATGAGCAGTTCTTC
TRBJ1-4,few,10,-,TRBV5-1,CASSSRELFF,TGCGCCAGCAGCTCCAGAGAACTGTTTTTT